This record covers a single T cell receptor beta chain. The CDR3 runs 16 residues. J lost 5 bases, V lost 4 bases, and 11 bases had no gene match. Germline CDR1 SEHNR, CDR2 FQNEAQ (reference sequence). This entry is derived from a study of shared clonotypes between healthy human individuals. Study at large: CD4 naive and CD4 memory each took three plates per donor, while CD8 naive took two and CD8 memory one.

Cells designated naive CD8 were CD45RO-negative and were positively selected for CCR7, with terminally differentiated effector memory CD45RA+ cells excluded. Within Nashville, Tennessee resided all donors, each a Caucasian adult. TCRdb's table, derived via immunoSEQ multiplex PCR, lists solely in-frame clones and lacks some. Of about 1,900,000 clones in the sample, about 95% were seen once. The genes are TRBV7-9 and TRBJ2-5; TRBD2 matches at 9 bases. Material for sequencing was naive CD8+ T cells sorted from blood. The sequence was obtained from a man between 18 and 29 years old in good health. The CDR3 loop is CASSSTGAGGWETQYF. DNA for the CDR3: TGTGCCAGCAGCTCTACCGGAGCGGGGGGATGGGAGACCCAGTACTTC.